Each of the 13 T cell receptor beta chains below was sequenced from the same sample in a study of blood T cell repertoires in COVID-19. Generated by immunoSEQ multiplex PCR, the TCRdb table keeps only in-frame clones and is missing some. The sample contains about 64,000 clones, approximately 78% of which appear only once. Sequencing was carried out using peripheral blood. The source of these receptors is a man aged 55 to 69 with COVID-19, enrolled during active disease.

The chain has TRBV4-1 and TRBJ2-3; the D is unclear. CDR3 size: 17 residues. The V and J ends lost 2 bases and 0 bases respectively, with 15 bases between them. Germline V gives CDR1 MGHRA, CDR2 YSYEKL. CDR3 nucleotide sequence: TGCGCCAGCAGCCAACCCTCTAAAGTTACTAGCACAGATACGCAGTATTTT. Protein product: CASSQPSKVTSTDTQYF.

This clone came up once. The chain carries TRBV2 and TRBJ2-5, with TRBD2 matching 11 bases. The germline CDR1 and CDR2 sequences are SNHLY and FYNNEI. With V trimmed by 1 base and J by 5 bases, 9 bases remained unmatched. The CDR3 is 17 amino acids. CDR3 loop: CASSEGPGTSGGETQYF. For the CDR3, the DNA is TGTGCCAGCAGTGAAGGGCCCGGGACTAGCGGTGGTGAGACCCAGTACTTC. Full variable domain (rest looked up from reference TRBV2 and TRBJ2-5): EPEVTQTPSHQVTQMGQEVILRCVPISNHLYFYWYRQILGQKVEFLVSFYNNEISEKSEIFDDQFSVERPDGSNFTLKIRSTKLEDSAMYFCASSEGPGTSGGETQYFGPGTRLLVL.

This clone occurred once. The V and J genes are TRBV5-4 and TRBJ2-7; 8 positions agree with TRBD2. Germline values: CDR1 SGHNT, CDR2 YYREEE (reference sequence). This CDR3 has 15 amino acids. The J segment lost 1 base and the V segment lost 4 bases, leaving 7 bases of the junction unmatched. CDR3 nucleotide sequence: TGTGCCAGCAGCCGCGACGGCGGGGGGTCCTACGAGCAGTACTTC. Protein product: CASSRDGGGSYEQYF.

V is TRBV29-1 and J is TRBJ1-2, with D tentatively TRBD1 (6 bases). Germline lookup yields CDR1 SQVTM and CDR2 ANQGSEA. Trimming left V 6 bases short and J 8 bases short, with 16 bases between. This CDR3 has 12 residues. The CDR3 loop is CSVGNRAEGYTF. In DNA, the CDR3 is TGCAGCGTAGGGAACAGGGCAGAGGGCTACACCTTC.

The chain combines TRBV28 with TRBJ1-5; D not resolved. V lost 7 bases, J lost 6 bases, and 10 bases lay in between. CDR1 is MDHEN, CDR2 SYDVKM, per germline. The CDR3 is 12 residues long. In DNA form, the CDR3 reads TGTGCCAGCAACAACCCGGGTCAGCCCCAGCATTTT. Translated, it gives CASNNPGQPQHF.

The chain combines TRBV2 with TRBJ1-6, with D unresolved. CDR1 is SNHLY and CDR2 is FYNNEI in the germline V gene. The CDR3 totals 12 residues. Deletions cut 7 bases from V and 10 bases from J, with 11 bases between. The CDR3 DNA is TGTGCCAGCATAGAAGCAGCATCACCCCTCCACTTT. It yields the protein CASIEAASPLHF.

This clone was detected a few times. This chain joins TRBV2 and TRBJ2-7, with 8 positions matching TRBD1. From germline, CDR1 is SNHLY and CDR2 FYNNEI. The CDR3 covers 13 residues. J lost 6 bases, V lost 4 bases, and 5 bases had no gene match. Here the CDR3 reads CASSAQGASEQYF. In DNA, the CDR3 is TGTGCCAGCAGTGCCCAGGGGGCATCCGAGCAGTACTTC.

There are a few counts of this clone. J is TRBJ2-1 and V is TRBV2; weak D call: TRBD1 (6 bases). The CDR3 spans 15 residues. V gave up 8 bases and J gave up 7 bases, with 21 bases separating them. Germline V gene data show CDR1 as SNHLY and CDR2 as FYNNEI. CDR3 in DNA: TGTGCCAGCGTCCTGGACAGTAGTTCCGTTAATGAGCAGTTCTTC. This translates into CASVLDSSSVNEQFF.

The chain couples TRBV7-9 to TRBJ1-4; D is unresolved. CDR1 is SEHNR, CDR2 FQNEAQ, per germline (reference sequence). The V end was cut by 8 bases, the J end by 6 bases, with 7 bases between. The CDR3 runs to 11 residues. In DNA form, the CDR3 reads TGTGCCAGCGCTAATTATGAAAAACTGTTTTTT. Residues: CASANYEKLFF.

The chain has TRBV5-4 and TRBJ2-1; 13 nucleotides match TRBD2. After removal of 4 bases from V and 8 bases from J, the junction contained 9 bases not matched to a gene. The germline CDR1 and CDR2 sequences are SGHNT and YYREEE (reference sequence). CDR3 length: 16 residues. DNA of the CDR3: TGTGCCAGCAGCCGCACTAGCGGGGGGGCCCGCGATGAGCAGTTCTTC. Translation: CASSRTSGGARDEQFF. Looking up the rest from reference TRBV5-4 and TRBJ2-1 gives the full variable domain: ETGVTQSPTHLIKTRGQQVTLRCSSQSGHNTVSWYQQALGQGPQFIFQYYREEENGRGNFPPRFSGLQFPNYSSELNVNALELDDSALYLCASSRTSGGARDEQFFGPGTRLTVL.

The J gene is TRBJ1-1, the V gene TRBV27, with D possibly TRBD1 on 5 matching bases. Germline V gene sequence: CDR1 MNHEY, CDR2 SMNVEV (reference sequence). Trimming pared 2 bases from V and 11 bases from J, leaving 12 bases between. The length of the CDR3 is 12 residues. The CDR3 DNA is TGTGCCAGCAGTTTACTGGGGGGAGTGGCTTTCTTT. This translates into CASSLLGGVAFF.

This clone showed up just a few times. The genes are TRBV18 and TRBJ1-5, with D hard to call. CDR3 length equals 15 residues. The germline V gene has CDR1 KGHSH and CDR2 LQKENI. V was clipped by 2 bases and J by 3 bases, with 11 bases between them. This CDR3 is CASSPVANFNQPQHF. CDR3 DNA sequence: TGTGCCAGCTCACCAGTGGCAAATTTCAATCAGCCCCAGCATTTT.

The chain has TRBV5-4 and TRBJ2-3, with 7 bases matching TRBD2. V shed 0 bases and J 8 bases; nucleotides not matched to a gene: 9. CDR1 and CDR2 from the germline V gene are SGHNT and YYREEE (reference sequence). The CDR3 is made up of 15 amino acids. CDR3 amino acids: CASSLASGDQGTQYF. In DNA form, the CDR3 reads TGTGCCAGCAGCTTGGCAAGCGGGGACCAGGGTACGCAGTATTTT. The variable domain in full, completed from reference TRBV5-4 and TRBJ2-3, reads ETGVTQSPTHLIKTRGQQVTLRCSSQSGHNTVSWYQQALGQGPQFIFQYYREEENGRGNFPPRFSGLQFPNYSSELNVNALELDDSALYLCASSLASGDQGTQYFGPGTRLTVL.